A single sample is the source of the 28 T cell receptor beta chains below, sequenced in a study of blood T cell repertoires in COVID-19. Repertoires were generated with immunoSEQ multiplex PCR, while TCRdb's copy carries only in-frame clones and drops some. The sample consists of almost 50,000 clones, about nine tenths of them appearing once. Sequences were obtained from peripheral blood. Source of these receptors: a human donor in a cohort sampled during active COVID-19.

This chain links TRBV19 with TRBJ2-7; TRBD1 agrees at 9 bases. This CDR3 is built from 14 residues. With V trimmed by 4 bases and J by 7 bases, 8 bases remained unmatched. Per the germline V gene, CDR1 is LNHDA and CDR2 is SQIVND (reference sequence). The CDR3 reads CASSTTGGWYEQYF. DNA for the CDR3: TGTGCCAGTAGTACCACAGGGGGCTGGTATGAGCAGTACTTC.

The chain employs TRBV4-2 and TRBJ1-4; 8 nucleotides match TRBD1. This CDR3 has 16 residues. Losses at the gene ends were 2 bases for V and 5 bases for J; bases not matched to a gene: 7. Germline V gives CDR1 LGHNA, CDR2 YNFKEQ. CDR3 loop: CASSQRGQGKNEKLFF. The DNA of the CDR3 is TGTGCCAGCAGCCAACGCGGACAGGGTAAAAATGAAAAACTGTTTTTT.

The chain combines TRBV6-5 with TRBJ1-1; D might be TRBD1 (5 bases). V lost 6 bases, J lost 0 bases, and 14 bases lay in between. The CDR3 extends over 15 amino acids. Looked up from germline, CDR1 is MNHEY and CDR2 is SVGAGI. The CDR3 nucleotides are TGTGCCAGCAGCCCCCGGGCAGGGATGAACACTGAAGCTTTCTTT. As protein: CASSPRAGMNTEAFF.

The rearrangement uses TRBV20-1 and TRBJ2-3; TRBD2 agrees at 10 bases. The CDR3 totals 17 residues. The germline CDR1 and CDR2 sequences are DFQATT and SNEGSKA (reference sequence). V trimming: 3 bases; J trimming: 0 bases; junction bases outside the gene matches: 9. CDR3 residues: CSASSLAGAISTDTQYF. CDR3 DNA sequence: TGCAGTGCTAGTAGCCTAGCGGGAGCTATAAGCACAGATACGCAGTATTTT.

This clone has only one observation. This sequence joins TRBV16 and TRBJ1-1; weak D call: TRBD1 (5 bases). Trimming took off 0 bases at V and 5 bases at J, with 13 bases between the two ends. This CDR3 has 15 amino acids. Germline V gene lookup returns CDR1 KGHSY and CDR2 FQNENV. The CDR3 DNA reads as TGTGCCAGCAGCCAATCGTATAGGGGAGGGACTGAAGCTTTCTTT. It encodes CASSQSYRGGTEAFF.

J is TRBJ1-3 and V is TRBV7-8; 10 bases are shared with TRBD1. The germline gives CDR1 SGHVS, CDR2 FQNEAQ. Trimming cost V 6 bases and J 6 bases; bases outside gene matches: 8. CDR3 size: 15 residues. The CDR3: CASSSRDRGINTIYF. CDR3 nucleotides: TGTGCCAGCAGTTCTAGGGACAGGGGCATAAACACCATATATTTT.

V gene TRBV5-1 combines with J gene TRBJ2-2; 9 bases align to TRBD1. The germline gives CDR1 SGHRS, CDR2 YFSETQ. V lost 4 bases, J lost 2 bases, and 6 bases stayed unmatched. CDR3 length equals 16 residues. In nucleotides, the CDR3 is TGCGCCAGCAGCGAGGGACAGGGTCCCAACACCGGGGAGCTGTTTTTT. It is translated as CASSEGQGPNTGELFF.

The chain joins TRBV5-1 to TRBJ1-4; weak D call: TRBD1 (6 bases). The CDR3 consists of 14 residues. Trimming left V 4 bases short and J 4 bases short, with 11 bases between. Per the germline V gene, CDR1 is SGHRS and CDR2 is YFSETQ. CDR3 protein: CASSPRGDNEKLFF. In DNA, the CDR3 is TGCGCCAGCAGCCCCAGGGGAGATAATGAAAAACTGTTTTTT.

J is TRBJ2-7 and V is TRBV7-8; possibly TRBD1 for D (5 bases). The germline gives CDR1 SGHVS, CDR2 FQNEAQ. The CDR3 is made up of 14 amino acids. Between the trimmed V and J ends, which lost 1 base and 4 bases, there was a span of 11 bases. For the CDR3, the DNA is TGTGCCAGCAGCTTAGTGGGCAGGGCTTACGAGCAGTACTTC. It specifies CASSLVGRAYEQYF.

The V and J genes are TRBV5-1 and TRBJ1-6, with D unclear. The length of the CDR3 is 15 residues. V dropped 0 bases and J dropped 10 bases, with 14 bases sitting between them. Germline loops: CDR1 SGHRS, CDR2 YFSETQ. The chain's CDR3 is CASSLVAPSGSPLHF. CDR3 nucleotides: TGCGCCAGCAGCTTGGTGGCCCCATCCGGGTCACCCCTCCACTTT.

This clone appeared once. V usage is TRBV28 and J usage is TRBJ1-5; 10 bases agree with TRBD1. The germline CDR1 and CDR2 sequences are MDHEN and SYDVKM. The CDR3 is 16 residues long. V dropped 7 bases and J dropped 0; count of bases not matched to a gene: 6. CDR3 coding DNA: TGTGCCAGCAAACCGACAGGGGGCCTTAGCAATCAGCCCCAGCATTTT. Its translation: CASKPTGGLSNQPQHF. Full variable domain (rest looked up from reference TRBV28 and TRBJ1-5): DVKVTQSSRYLVKRTGEKVFLECVQDMDHENMFWYRQDPGLGLRLIYFSYDVKMKEKGDIPEGYSVSREKKERFSLILESASTNQTSMYLCASKPTGGLSNQPQHFGDGTRLSIL.

The chain recombines TRBV28 with TRBJ2-7; D remains unclear. The CDR3 is 15 amino acids. Trimming removed 5 bases at V and 2 bases at J, with 16 bases between. Germline CDR1 MDHEN, CDR2 SYDVKM. CDR3 residues: CASSPTSPGAYEQYF. The CDR3 DNA is TGTGCCAGCAGTCCGACGAGCCCTGGAGCCTACGAGCAGTACTTC.

This clone occurred once. The J gene is TRBJ2-7, the V gene TRBV11-2; maybe TRBD1 (5 bases). V lost 3 bases to trimming and J lost 5 bases, with 11 bases between them. The germline V gene encodes CDR1 SGHAT and CDR2 FQNNGV. There are 13 residues in the CDR3. CDR3 nucleotide sequence: TGTGCCAGCAGCTTTAGGGGCTGGGACGAGCAGTACGTC. Translated, it gives CASSFRGWDEQYV.

The chain couples TRBV20-1 to TRBJ2-1, with a tentative D call TRBD2 (6 bases). This CDR3 region has 11 residues. Deletions cut 3 bases from V and 8 bases from J, with 8 bases between. CDR1 and CDR2 from the germline V gene are DFQATT and SNEGSKA (reference sequence). The chain's CDR3 is CSARGGDEQFF. The DNA for the CDR3 is TGCAGTGCTAGGGGGGGAGATGAGCAGTTCTTC.

The genes are TRBV5-1 and TRBJ1-1; the match to TRBD1 covers 8 bases. Germline V gene sequence: CDR1 SGHRS, CDR2 YFSETQ. The CDR3 totals 15 residues. Losses at the gene ends were 2 bases for V and 1 base for J; bases not matched to a gene: 4. The CDR3 sequence is CASSLTGGRNTEAFF. The CDR3, as DNA: TGCGCCAGCAGCTTAACAGGGGGTAGGAACACTGAAGCTTTCTTT.

This chain uses TRBV3-1 (or the pseudogene TRBV3-2) with TRBJ2-7; maybe TRBD1 (6 bases). Trimming took off 0 bases at V and 3 bases at J, with 27 bases between the two ends. The CDR3 contains 20 residues. CDR1 LGHDT and CDR2 YNNKEL come from the germline V gene (reference sequence). As DNA, the CDR3 is TGTGCCAGCAGCCAAGATTGGGGCCGCAGGGGAAGTGCCTCTCGCTACGAGCAGTACTTC. Residues: CASSQDWGRRGSASRYEQYF.

This clone was counted a few times. The CDR3 region is CAWSISYEQYF. The DNA for the CDR3 is TGTGCCTGGAGCATTTCCTACGAGCAGTACTTC. The rearrangement uses TRBV30 and TRBJ2-7; D is ambiguous. This CDR3 has 11 residues. The V and J ends lost 3 bases and 1 base respectively, with 4 bases between them. Germline V gene sequence: CDR1 GTSNPN, CDR2 SVGIG (reference sequence).

CDR3 amino acids: CASSTPGSYEQYF. The CDR3 region has the DNA TGTGCCAGTAGTACGCCCGGTTCCTACGAGCAGTACTTC. The chain carries TRBV19 and TRBJ2-7, with D unclear. The CDR3 covers 13 residues. The ends were cut back, 4 bases at V and 1 base at J, with 8 bases in the middle. Germline V CDR1 and CDR2: LNHDA, SQIVND (reference sequence).

This chain links TRBV5-1 with TRBJ1-5; D is undetermined. Per germline, CDR1 SGHRS and CDR2 YFSETQ. The length of the CDR3 is 15 residues. V shed 4 bases and J shed 0 bases, with 11 bases lying between them. CDR3 sequence: CASSPEGGSNQPQHF. CDR3 DNA: TGCGCCAGCAGCCCAGAGGGTGGTAGCAATCAGCCCCAGCATTTT.

This clone is medium-sized within its sample. The chain links TRBV19 to TRBJ1-2; D is ambiguous. Germline V gene data show CDR1 as LNHDA and CDR2 as SQIVND (reference sequence). CDR3 length: 13 residues. Trimming shortened V by 5 bases and J by 5 bases, and 12 bases separated the two germline ends. Written as DNA, the CDR3 is TGTGCCAGTAGTGGCGTGGGCTTATATGGCTACACCTTC. Its protein is CASSGVGLYGYTF.

CDR3 sequence: CASSDSGTSGSETQYF. The CDR3, as DNA: TGTGCCAGCAGCGATTCCGGGACTAGCGGGAGTGAGACCCAGTACTTC. The chain is built from TRBV7-2 and TRBJ2-5, with 14 bases that match TRBD2. The CDR3 runs to 16 residues. Germline CDR1 and CDR2: SGHTA and FQGNSA. Trimming cost V 5 bases and J 5 bases; bases outside gene matches: 7.

This chain connects TRBV5-1 to TRBJ2-2; D perhaps matches TRBD2 (6 bases). Germline V CDR1 and CDR2: SGHRS, YFSETQ. V shed 3 bases and J shed 7 bases, with 13 bases lying between them. This CDR3 is 14 amino acids long. The CDR3 sequence is CASSSRELDGELFF. Here the CDR3 DNA reads TGCGCCAGCAGCTCACGGGAGTTGGACGGGGAGCTGTTTTTT.

The V gene is TRBV3-1 (or the pseudogene TRBV3-2), the J gene TRBJ1-1; D call uncertain. Germline CDR1 and CDR2: LGHDT and YNNKEL (reference sequence). Trimming shortened V by 2 bases and J by 1 base, and 5 bases separated the two germline ends. This CDR3 has 13 residues. The CDR3 region has the DNA TGTGCCAGCAGCCAAACACAGAACACTGAAGCTTTCTTT. It translates to CASSQTQNTEAFF.

To note about this clone: One junction end does not reproduce the germline sequence, and a read error may be involved. The chain combines TRBV10-1 with TRBJ2-3; the D gene is possibly TRBD2 (6 bases). The germline CDR1 and CDR2 sequences are WNHNN and SYGVQD (reference sequence). This CDR3 comprises 15 residues. CDR3 sequence reads: CASSERVGSIDTQYF. In DNA form, the CDR3 reads TGCGCCAGCAGTGAGAGGGTCGGGAGCATAGATACGCAGTATTTT.

This sequence joins TRBV11-2 and TRBJ1-4; D perhaps matches TRBD1 (5 bases). CDR3 length equals 15 residues. Per the germline V gene, CDR1 is SGHAT and CDR2 is FQNNGV. Between the trimmed V and J ends, which lost 3 bases and 10 bases, there was a span of 18 bases. The CDR3 DNA follows: TGTGCCAGCAGCTTGAGTGGGGCAGGGAAGGGAAAACTGTTTTTT. Its translation: CASSLSGAGKGKLFF.

The J gene is TRBJ1-5, the V gene TRBV6-4; 7 bases line up with TRBD1. With V trimmed by 6 bases and J by 6 bases, 8 bases remained unmatched. The germline CDR1 and CDR2 sequences are MRHNA and SNTAGT. This CDR3 region has 14 residues. CDR3 loop: CASRSTGKVQPQHF. The CDR3 DNA follows: TGTGCCAGCAGATCGACAGGGAAGGTTCAGCCCCAGCATTTT.

This clone was seen a handful of times. This CDR3 reads CASSLGAGGPSNQPQHF. DNA of the CDR3: TGTGCCAGCAGCTTAGGCGCAGGGGGACCTAGCAATCAGCCCCAGCATTTT. The chain employs TRBV7-9 and TRBJ1-5; 7 bases match TRBD1. Germline V gene lookup returns CDR1 SEHNR and CDR2 FQNEAQ (reference sequence). The V gene end was trimmed by 1 base and the J gene end by 0 bases; junction bases not matched to a gene: 6. CDR3 length: 17 amino acids.

The chain joins TRBV5-4 to TRBJ2-1, with D possibly matching TRBD1 (5 bases). Germline V gene lookup returns CDR1 SGHNT and CDR2 YYREEE (reference sequence). V was trimmed by 7 bases and J by 6 bases, leaving 11 bases between them. This CDR3 has 12 residues. The CDR3 region is CASGAATNEQFF. In nucleotides, the CDR3 is TGTGCCAGCGGGGCGGCTACCAATGAGCAGTTCTTC.